This is a list of T cell receptor beta chains from one sample in a study of cytomegalovirus exposure and HLA in healthy donors. The table came from immunoSEQ multiplex PCR; TCRdb's copy has only in-frame clones and leaves some out. In the table there are 150,000 to 200,000 clones, over 65% of which are singletons. Sequencing was performed on PBMCs. Every receptor here comes from a young man in good health and CMV-seropositive. Each CDR3 is given with its conserved first and last residue. D genes are given only for firm matches. Rows may omit the clone size; those that give it use once, few, many or a size class.

>NA|NA|TRBJ2-1|TRBV28
TGTGCCAGCAGTTTATTAGGAGGGTGGGAGCAGTTCTTC
CASSLLGGWEQFF
>NA|TRBD2|TRBJ2-3|TRBV28
TGTGCCAGCAGTTTCCAACTAGCGGGGCGTGATACAGATACGCAGTATTTT
CASSFQLAGRDTDTQYF
>NA|TRBD2|TRBJ2-3|TRBV28
TGTGCCAGCGGACTAGCGGGAAGGAGCACAGATACGCAGTATTTT
CASGLAGRSTDTQYF
>once|TRBD2|TRBJ2-5|TRBV28
TGTGCCAGCAGCCGGACTAGTGAGACCTCCCAAGAGACCCAGTACTTC
CASSRTSETSQETQYF
>NA|TRBD1|TRBJ2-7|TRBV6-5
TGTGCCAGCAGACCTACGGACAGGGGTCAGCAGTACTTC
CASRPTDRGQQYF
>NA|NA|TRBJ2-7|TRBV19
TGTGCCAGTAGTTTCGGTCCAGGGGACCACGAGCAGTACTTC
CASSFGPGDHEQYF
>NA|NA|TRBJ1-1|TRBV6-4
TGTGCCAGCACCCAGGGGAGAAACACTGAAGCTTTCTTT
CASTQGRNTEAFF
>few|TRBD1|TRBJ1-1|TRBV6-5
TGTGCCAGCGGACGGGACAGGGGGTTTGAAGCTTTCTTT
CASGRDRGFEAFF
>NA|NA|TRBJ2-1|TRBV6-5
TGTGCCAGCAGTTACGAAGGGGGAGTGCGTGAGCAGTTCTTC
CASSYEGGVREQFF
>NA|NA|TRBJ2-1|TRBV20-1
TGCAGTGCCGGTGGGAGGAGGCAGTTCTTC
CSAGGRRQFF
>few|NA|TRBJ1-2|TRBV25-1
TGTGCCAGCAGTTACGGGGAAGGCCTCTATGGCTACACCTTC
CASSYGEGLYGYTF
>NA|NA|TRBJ2-2|TRBV5-1
TGCGCCAGCAGCCCTGACTGGTCTCGGGGCGGGGAGCTGTTTTTT
CASSPDWSRGGELFF
>NA|TRBD1|TRBJ2-5|TRBV27
TGTGCCAGCAGTTTATCTCGGACAGGGGGCTTCTCAGAGACCCAGTACTTC
CASSLSRTGGFSETQYF
>once|NA|TRBJ1-2|TRBV6-6
TGTGCCAGCAGTTACTCCTCGGTCGATTATGGCTACACCTTC
CASSYSSVDYGYTF
>NA|TRBD1|TRBJ2-7|TRBV30
TGTGCCTGGAGTGTGCGGACAGGGCCAACCTACGAGCAGTACTTC
CAWSVRTGPTYEQYF
>NA|TRBD2|TRBJ2-2|TRBV7-8
TGTGCCAGCAGCGCACGACGTCCTATTAGCGGGAGGGCCGGCACCGGGGAGCTGTTTTTT
CASSARRPISGRAGTGELFF
>NA|TRBD1|TRBJ2-3|TRBV7-9
TGTGCCAGCAGCCACAGGGGGCCCACAGATACGCAGTATTTT
CASSHRGPTDTQYF
>NA|TRBD2|TRBJ2-7|TRBV11-2
TGTGCCAGCAGCTTAGCCCTAGCGGAGCCCTACGAGCAGTACTTC
CASSLALAEPYEQYF
>NA|TRBD2|TRBJ2-7|TRBV30
TGTGCCTGGGATGCCCTGGACGGGAGGGAGCAGTACTTC
CAWDALDGREQYF
>NA|NA|TRBJ2-7|TRBV7-9
TGTGCCAGCAGCTTAGCGGGCTTACAGGGTACCTTC
CASSLAGLQGTF
>NA|TRBD2|TRBJ2-7|TRBV27
TGTGCCAGCAGTCTGTCTAGCGGACGTTCCTACGAGCAGTACTTC
CASSLSSGRSYEQYF
>NA|NA|TRBJ2-7|TRBV19
TGTGCCAGTAGTATTAGATTAAGCTACGAGCAGTACTTC
CASSIRLSYEQYF
>NA|NA|TRBJ2-1|TRBV7-6
TGTGCCAGCAGCTTAGGTTCACTTGTTCGCTACAATGAGCAGTTCTTC
CASSLGSLVRYNEQFF
>NA|TRBD1|TRBJ2-7|TRBV7-2
TGTGCCAGCAGCACCCGGACAGGGTACTTCTACGAGCAGTACTTC
CASSTRTGYFYEQYF
>few|TRBD1|TRBJ1-1|TRBV30
TGTGCCTGGACAGGGGGCTATGCTTTCTTT
CAWTGGYAFF
>once|TRBD2|TRBJ2-5|TRBV13
TGTGCCAGCAGCTTAACGACTAGCGGGACCCAAGAGACCCAGTACTTC
CASSLTTSGTQETQYF
>few|NA|TRBJ2-7|TRBV27
TGTGCCAGCAGACTAGGCCAGGGGAACTACGAGCAGTACTTC
CASRLGQGNYEQYF
>NA|NA|TRBJ2-1|TRBV27
TGTGCCAGCAGTTTAGCCGTCGCAGCCGGGGTACACAATGAGCAGTTCTTC
CASSLAVAAGVHNEQFF
>once|NA|TRBJ2-7|TRBV5-3
TGTGCCAGAAGCTTGTTGGAGGGCCCCTCCGAGCAGTACTTC
CARSLLEGPSEQYF
>few|NA|TRBJ1-1|TRBV9
TGTGCCAGCAGCGCCGATACAGGGAACACTGAAGCTTTCTTT
CASSADTGNTEAFF
>NA|TRBD1|TRBJ2-7|TRBV5-1
TGCGCCAGCAGCCGTTCGATCGGACAGGGCGGTCGCGAGCAGTACTTC
CASSRSIGQGGREQYF
>NA|TRBD2|TRBJ2-1|TRBV30
TGTGCATTGGACCCGTCTAGCGGGGGATACAATGAGCAGTTCTTC
CALDPSSGGYNEQFF
>NA|TRBD1|TRBJ2-7|TRBV28
TGTGCCAGCAGTTTTAATTCGTGGGACAGCTCCTACGAGCAGTACTTC
CASSFNSWDSSYEQYF
>NA|TRBD1|TRBJ2-2|TRBV7-3
TGTGCCAGCAGCTCCTGGACAGGGGTCGGGGCCGGGGAGCTGTTTTTT
CASSSWTGVGAGELFF
>NA|NA|TRBJ2-7|TRBV7-2
TGTGCCAGCAGCCCACAGGTACGGGTCTACGAGCAGTACTTC
CASSPQVRVYEQYF
>NA|NA|TRBJ2-7|TRBV18
TGTGCCAGCTCACGCGACAGCAGCTCCTACGAGCAGTACTTC
CASSRDSSSYEQYF
>NA|TRBD2|TRBJ2-5|TRBV28
TGTGCCAGCAGCCCTATTCCGGGACTAGCGGGCCAAGAGACCCAGTACTTC
CASSPIPGLAGQETQYF
>NA|TRBD2|TRBJ2-7|TRBV28
TGTGCCAGCAGTTTAGAGATTGGGACTAGCGTTTACGAGCAGTACTTC
CASSLEIGTSVYEQYF
>NA|NA|TRBJ2-7|TRBV27
TGTGCCAGCAGTTCGCTCAGGGGGGCCTACGAGCAGTACTTC
CASSSLRGAYEQYF
>NA|NA|TRBJ2-3|TRBV7-2
TGTGCCAGCAGCTTCCGGAGGGCAGATACGCAGTATTTT
CASSFRRADTQYF
>NA|NA|TRBJ2-6|TRBV7-9
TGTGCCAGCGTCGGGGGTGGGGGGGCTTCGGCCAACGTCCTGACTTTC
CASVGGGGASANVLTF
>NA|NA|TRBJ2-1|TRBV27
TGTGCCAGCAGTCCGGGACATATCTACAATGAGCAGTTCTTC
CASSPGHIYNEQFF
>NA|NA|TRBJ1-1|TRBV30
TGTGCCTGGAGTCGAGACATGAACACTGAAGCTTTCTTT
CAWSRDMNTEAFF
>NA|NA|TRBJ2-7|TRBV29-1
TGCAGCGTCGCGGGACAGATTACCTACGAGCAGTACTTC
CSVAGQITYEQYF
>NA|NA|TRBJ2-1|TRBV7-6
TGTGCCAGCAGCTCCGTTGGGAAGCGGACCTACAATGAGCAGTTCTTC
CASSSVGKRTYNEQFF
>NA|NA|TRBJ2-3|TRBV27
TGTGCCAGCAGTTTATTCAGGGTGGGGGATACGCAGTATTTT
CASSLFRVGDTQYF
>NA|NA|TRBJ1-2|TRBV28
TGTGCCAGCAGGGAGCGGATGGGCTACACCTTC
CASRERMGYTF
>NA|NA|TRBJ1-4|TRBV19
TGTGCCAGTAGAGATCCGGGTCTTCCTAATGAAAAACTGTTTTTT
CASRDPGLPNEKLFF
>NA|NA|TRBJ2-1|TRBV6-5
TGTGCCAGCAGTTACACCCCCCCTAGTTCTAACGGGCAGTTCTTC
CASSYTPPSSNGQFF
>NA|TRBD1|TRBJ2-1|TRBV7-2
TGTGCCAGCAGCTTAAAAGGGGGCGACTACAATGAGCAGTTCTTC
CASSLKGGDYNEQFF